This TCR beta chain comes out of a study of T cells in Graves' hyperthyroidism and ophthalmopathy. Study observations and caveats: Ophthalmopathy was identified by the model a median about six months ahead of onset. The majority of expanded thyroid clonotypes above 0.001 also appeared in blood.

In this sample, this clonotype turned up a few times. Its matching antigen is unknown. An absence of ophthalmopathy progression within 18 months meant stable Graves' hyperthyroidism. PBMCs were sourced from over 8.5 ml fresh peripheral blood. RNA transcripts served as the template for amplifying TCR beta CDR3 regions. Researchers ran a first-round RT-PCR on the TCR CDR3 using the HTBI primer set. TCRdb itself ran the multiplex PCR reads through MiXCR, one entry per CDR3 protein. Counted here are under 450,000 distinct CDR3 sequences, 15% to 17% occurring once; the ten biggest clones make up roughly 15%. Trimming took 0 bases from V and 1 from J, leaving 13 bases between them. Germline CDR1 LGHNA, CDR2 YNFKEQ. The CDR3 covers 16 residues.

The clonotype originates from a young woman with Graves' hyperthyroidism. The J gene is TRBJ2-7, the V gene TRBV4-2; tentative D call: TRBD1 (6 bases). Sequencing was done on a sample of blood. CDR3 nucleotides: TGTGCCAGCAGCCAAGAGGGCAGGGGAGTATCCTACGAGCAGTACTTC. It encodes CASSQEGRGVSYEQYF.